A selection of T cell receptor beta chains follows, all from one sample in a study of T cells after yellow fever vaccination. TCRdb re-called the 5' RACE reads with MiXCR, one entry per CDR3 protein. The profile shows some 160,000 distinct CDR3 sequences, approximately 9.9% of them singletons. This specimen consisted of CD8+ T cells sorted from PBMCs, obtained 45 days after the yellow fever booster vaccination. All receptors derive from a man younger than 35 who received the YFV17D yellow fever vaccine. CDR3s include the opening cysteine and the closing phenylalanine or tryptophan. The order of the fields is V gene, CDR3 length, D gene, clone size, J gene, CDR3 protein, CDR3 DNA. The D gene is left open where the match is weak. Some rows mark clone size as missing; the rest say once, few, many or name a class of expanded clone.

v_call: TRBV28; cdr3_length: 15; d_call: .; clone_size: few; j_call: TRBJ1-5; cdr3_aa: CASSWDGNSNQPQHF; cdr3_nt: TGTGCCAGCAGTTGGGACGGCAATAGCAATCAGCCCCAGCATTTT
v_call: TRBV4-3; cdr3_length: 15; d_call: .; clone_size: .; j_call: TRBJ2-2; cdr3_aa: CASTRGLPNTGELFF; cdr3_nt: TGCGCCAGCACCCGGGGACTTCCGAACACCGGGGAGCTGTTTTTT
v_call: TRBV11-3; cdr3_length: 16; d_call: TRBD1; clone_size: few; j_call: TRBJ2-1; cdr3_aa: CASSAKGTGKVHEQFF; cdr3_nt: TGTGCCAGCAGCGCCAAAGGGACAGGGAAGGTCCATGAGCAGTTCTTC
v_call: TRBV29-1; cdr3_length: 13; d_call: .; clone_size: many; j_call: TRBJ2-2; cdr3_aa: CSVAGAGTGELFF; cdr3_nt: TGCAGCGTTGCGGGGGCAGGCACCGGGGAGCTGTTTTTT
v_call: TRBV12-3/TRBV12-4; cdr3_length: 11; d_call: .; clone_size: .; j_call: TRBJ2-5; cdr3_aa: CASSFSKTQYF; cdr3_nt: TGTGCCAGCAGTTTCTCGAAGACCCAGTACTTC
v_call: TRBV20-1; cdr3_length: 14; d_call: TRBD2; clone_size: few; j_call: TRBJ2-1; cdr3_aa: CSAALAGGQNEQFF; cdr3_nt: TGCAGTGCCGCACTAGCGGGGGGGCAAAATGAGCAGTTCTTC
v_call: TRBV7-6; cdr3_length: 15; d_call: .; clone_size: .; j_call: TRBJ2-1; cdr3_aa: CASSYGTLGYNEQFF; cdr3_nt: TGTGCCAGCAGCTACGGTACACTGGGATACAATGAGCAGTTCTTC
v_call: TRBV10-3; cdr3_length: 13; d_call: .; clone_size: .; j_call: TRBJ2-1; cdr3_aa: CAISVIQGWEQFF; cdr3_nt: TGTGCCATCAGCGTTATACAGGGCTGGGAGCAGTTCTTC
v_call: TRBV10-3; cdr3_length: 17; d_call: .; clone_size: .; j_call: TRBJ1-1; cdr3_aa: CAISDTGLGEINTEAFF; cdr3_nt: TGTGCCATCAGCGACACAGGGCTAGGCGAGATTAACACTGAAGCTTTCTTT
v_call: TRBV11-2; cdr3_length: 14; d_call: .; clone_size: few; j_call: TRBJ1-2; cdr3_aa: CASSRTEDNYGYTF; cdr3_nt: TGTGCCAGCAGTCGGACGGAGGATAACTATGGCTACACCTTC
v_call: TRBV10-3; cdr3_length: 14; d_call: TRBD1; clone_size: few; j_call: TRBJ2-2; cdr3_aa: CATRDRPNTGELFF; cdr3_nt: TGTGCCACCAGGGACAGGCCGAACACCGGGGAGCTGTTTTTT
v_call: TRBV5-1; cdr3_length: 15; d_call: .; clone_size: few; j_call: TRBJ2-7; cdr3_aa: CASSLEMGTTYEQYF; cdr3_nt: TGCGCCAGCAGCTTGGAAATGGGAACAACCTACGAGCAGTACTTC
v_call: TRBV9; cdr3_length: 15; d_call: TRBD1; clone_size: few; j_call: TRBJ1-1; cdr3_aa: CASSVWTGGITEAFF; cdr3_nt: TGTGCCAGCAGCGTATGGACAGGGGGCATCACTGAAGCTTTCTTT
v_call: TRBV4-3; cdr3_length: 17; d_call: .; clone_size: .; j_call: TRBJ1-2; cdr3_aa: CASSQDLGGRANYGYTF; cdr3_nt: TGCGCCAGCAGCCAAGATCTGGGAGGGCGGGCTAACTATGGCTACACCTTC
v_call: TRBV6-2/TRBV6-3; cdr3_length: 15; d_call: TRBD1; clone_size: .; j_call: TRBJ2-3; cdr3_aa: CASSPGTGSGDTQYF; cdr3_nt: TGTGCCAGCAGCCCCGGGACAGGGTCCGGGGATACGCAGTATTTT
v_call: TRBV10-3; cdr3_length: 12; d_call: .; clone_size: many; j_call: TRBJ2-1; cdr3_aa: CAISVQDNEQFF; cdr3_nt: TGTGCCATCAGTGTACAGGACAATGAGCAGTTCTTC
v_call: TRBV6-5; cdr3_length: 16; d_call: TRBD1; clone_size: .; j_call: TRBJ1-6; cdr3_aa: CASSSGQGAGNSPLHF; cdr3_nt: TGTGCCAGCAGTTCGGGACAGGGGGCTGGTAATTCACCCCTCCACTTT
v_call: TRBV7-9; cdr3_length: 13; d_call: .; clone_size: few; j_call: TRBJ2-2; cdr3_aa: CASSLGNTGELFF; cdr3_nt: TGTGCCAGCAGCTTGGGGAACACCGGGGAGCTGTTTTTT
v_call: TRBV7-3; cdr3_length: 17; d_call: .; clone_size: few; j_call: TRBJ2-1; cdr3_aa: CASSLTPYLHSHNEQFF; cdr3_nt: TGTGCCAGCAGCTTAACGCCCTACCTCCACTCCCACAATGAGCAGTTCTTC
v_call: TRBV15; cdr3_length: 15; d_call: .; clone_size: .; j_call: TRBJ2-7; cdr3_aa: CATSRDRHWAYEQYF; cdr3_nt: TGTGCCACCAGCAGAGATAGGCACTGGGCCTACGAGCAGTACTTC
v_call: TRBV24-1; cdr3_length: 19; d_call: TRBD1; clone_size: .; j_call: TRBJ2-1; cdr3_aa: CATSVTGTGHLSSYNEQFF; cdr3_nt: TGTGCCACCAGTGTTACCGGGACAGGCCACCTTAGCTCCTACAATGAGCAGTTCTTC
v_call: TRBV11-2; cdr3_length: 12; d_call: .; clone_size: .; j_call: TRBJ2-3; cdr3_aa: CASSHSVDTQYF; cdr3_nt: TGTGCCAGCAGCCATTCGGTAGATACGCAGTATTTT